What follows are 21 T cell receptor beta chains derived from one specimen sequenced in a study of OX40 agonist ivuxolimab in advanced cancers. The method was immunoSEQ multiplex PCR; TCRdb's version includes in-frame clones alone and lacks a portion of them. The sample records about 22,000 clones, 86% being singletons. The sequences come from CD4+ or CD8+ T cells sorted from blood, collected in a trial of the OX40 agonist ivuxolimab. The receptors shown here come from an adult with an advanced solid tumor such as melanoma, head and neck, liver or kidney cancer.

The CDR3 DNA follows: TGCGCCAGCAGCCTTAGTATCGTCACAGGGGGGACCACTAGCTCCTACGAGCAGTACTTC. This codes for CASSLSIVTGGTTSSYEQYF. V is TRBV4-1 and J is TRBJ2-7; 8 nucleotides match TRBD1. CDR3 size: 20 residues. V was pared by 4 bases and J by 0 bases, with 20 bases of the junction left unmatched. The germline CDR1 and CDR2 sequences are MGHRA and YSYEKL.

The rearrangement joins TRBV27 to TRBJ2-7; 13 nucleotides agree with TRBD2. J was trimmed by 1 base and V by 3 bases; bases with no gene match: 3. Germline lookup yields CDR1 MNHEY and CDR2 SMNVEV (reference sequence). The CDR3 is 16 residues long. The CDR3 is CASSFSTSGRSYEQYF. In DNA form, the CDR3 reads TGTGCCAGCAGTTTCTCGACTAGCGGGAGGTCCTACGAGCAGTACTTC.

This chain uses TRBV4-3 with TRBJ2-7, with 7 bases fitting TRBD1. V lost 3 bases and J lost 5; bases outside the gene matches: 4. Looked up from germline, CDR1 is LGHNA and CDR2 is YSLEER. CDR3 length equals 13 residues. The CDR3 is CASSHLTGNEQYF. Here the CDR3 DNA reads TGCGCCAGCAGCCACCTGACAGGGAACGAGCAGTACTTC.

CDR3 in DNA: TGTGCCAGCAGCGTTGGTAGCGGTATTTACGAGCAGTACTTC. It codes for CASSVGSGIYEQYF. The V gene is TRBV7-9, the J gene TRBJ2-7; perhaps TRBD2 as D (6 bases). This CDR3 has 14 amino acids. Deletions cut 5 bases from V and 4 bases from J, with 15 bases between. Germline values: CDR1 SEHNR, CDR2 FQNEAQ (reference sequence). The full variable domain, completed using reference TRBV7-9 and TRBJ2-7, is DTGVSQNPRHKITKRGQNVTFRCDPISEHNRLYWYRQTLGQGPEFLTYFQNEAQLEKSRLLSDRFSAERPKGSFSTLEIQRTEQGDSAMYLCASSVGSGIYEQYFGPGTRLTVT.

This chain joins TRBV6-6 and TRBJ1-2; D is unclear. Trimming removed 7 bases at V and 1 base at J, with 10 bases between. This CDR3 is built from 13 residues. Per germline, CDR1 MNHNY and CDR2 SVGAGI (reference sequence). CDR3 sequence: CASMGGHNYGYTF. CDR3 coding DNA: TGTGCCAGCATGGGCGGCCATAACTATGGCTACACCTTC.

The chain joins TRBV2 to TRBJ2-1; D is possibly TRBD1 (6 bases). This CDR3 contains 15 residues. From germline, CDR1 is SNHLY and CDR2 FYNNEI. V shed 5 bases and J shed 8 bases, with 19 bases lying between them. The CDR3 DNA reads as TGTGCCAGCAGTCCTACGCCAGGGGCGGGCGATGAGCAGTTCTTC. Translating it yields CASSPTPGAGDEQFF.

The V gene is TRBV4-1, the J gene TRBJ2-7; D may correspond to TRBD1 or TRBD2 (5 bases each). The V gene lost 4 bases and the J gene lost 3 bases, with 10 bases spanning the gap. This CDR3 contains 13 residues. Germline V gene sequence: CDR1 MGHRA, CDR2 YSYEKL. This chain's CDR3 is CASSPGRRYEQYF. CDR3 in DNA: TGCGCCAGCAGCCCGGGACGGCGCTACGAGCAGTACTTC.

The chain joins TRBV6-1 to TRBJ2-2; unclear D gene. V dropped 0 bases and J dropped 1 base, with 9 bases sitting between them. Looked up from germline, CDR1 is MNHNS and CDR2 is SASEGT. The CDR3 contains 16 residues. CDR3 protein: CASSEAPLGNTGELFF. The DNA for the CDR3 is TGTGCCAGCAGTGAAGCGCCTCTCGGGAACACCGGGGAGCTGTTTTTT.

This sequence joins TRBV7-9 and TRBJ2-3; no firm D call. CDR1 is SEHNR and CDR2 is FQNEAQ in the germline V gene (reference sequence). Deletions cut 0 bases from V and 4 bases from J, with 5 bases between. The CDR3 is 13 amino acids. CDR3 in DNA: TGTGCCAGCAGCTTAGCGATGCCAGATACGCAGTATTTT. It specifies CASSLAMPDTQYF.

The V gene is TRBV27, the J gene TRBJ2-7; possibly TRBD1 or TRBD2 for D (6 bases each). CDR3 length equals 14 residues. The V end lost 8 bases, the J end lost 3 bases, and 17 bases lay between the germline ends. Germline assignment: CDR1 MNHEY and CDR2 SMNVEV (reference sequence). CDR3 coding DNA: TGTGCCAGCGGCTTGAGGGGGAGGTACTACGAGCAGTACTTC. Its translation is CASGLRGRYYEQYF.

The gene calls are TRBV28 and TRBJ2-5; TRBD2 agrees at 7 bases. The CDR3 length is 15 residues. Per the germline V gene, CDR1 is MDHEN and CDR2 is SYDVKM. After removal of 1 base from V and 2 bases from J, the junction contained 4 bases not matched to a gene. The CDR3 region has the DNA TGTGCCAGCAGTTTATCGGGGCGGGGGCAAGAGACCCAGTACTTC. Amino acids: CASSLSGRGQETQYF.

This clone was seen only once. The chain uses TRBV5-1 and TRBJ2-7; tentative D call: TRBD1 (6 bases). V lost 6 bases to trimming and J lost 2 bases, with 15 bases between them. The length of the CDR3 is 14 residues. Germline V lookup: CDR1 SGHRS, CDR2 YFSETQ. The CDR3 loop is CASNLGASTYEQYF. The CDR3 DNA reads TGCGCCAGCAACCTGGGGGCTTCCACCTACGAGCAGTACTTC.

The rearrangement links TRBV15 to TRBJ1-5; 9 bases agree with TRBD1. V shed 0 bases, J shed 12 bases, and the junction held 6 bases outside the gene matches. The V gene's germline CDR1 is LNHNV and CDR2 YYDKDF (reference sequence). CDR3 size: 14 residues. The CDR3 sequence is CATSRDAGTGYQHF. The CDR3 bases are TGTGCCACCAGCAGAGATGCCGGGACAGGGTACCAGCATTTT. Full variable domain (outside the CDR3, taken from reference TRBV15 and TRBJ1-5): DAMVIQNPRYQVTQFGKPVTLSCSQTLNHNVMYWYQQKSSQAPKLLFHYYDKDFNNEADTPDNFQSRRPNTSFCFLDIRSPGLGDTAMYLCATSRDAGTGYQHFGDGTRLSIL.

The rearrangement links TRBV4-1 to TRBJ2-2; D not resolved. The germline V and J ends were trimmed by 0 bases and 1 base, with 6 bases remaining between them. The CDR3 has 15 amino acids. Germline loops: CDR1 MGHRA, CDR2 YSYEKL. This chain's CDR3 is CASSQEGGNTGELFF. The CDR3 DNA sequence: TGCGCCAGCAGCCAAGAAGGTGGGAACACCGGGGAGCTGTTTTTT.

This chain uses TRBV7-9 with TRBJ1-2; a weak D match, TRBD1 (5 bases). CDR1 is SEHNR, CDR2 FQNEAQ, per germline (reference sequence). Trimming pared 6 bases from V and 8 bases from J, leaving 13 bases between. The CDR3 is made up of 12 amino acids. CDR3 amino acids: CASSNPRDGYTF. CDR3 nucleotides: TGTGCCAGCAGTAACCCAAGGGACGGCTACACCTTC.

CDR3 nucleotide sequence: TGTGCCAGCAGTTCCCGGTCAGGGAGTCAGCCCCAGCATTTT. Its translation is CASSSRSGSQPQHF. The chain combines TRBV28 with TRBJ1-5, with a weak D call TRBD1 (5 bases). The CDR3 loop spans 14 amino acids. Per the germline V gene, CDR1 is MDHEN and CDR2 is SYDVKM. Trimming took off 4 bases at V and 6 bases at J, with 13 bases between the two ends.

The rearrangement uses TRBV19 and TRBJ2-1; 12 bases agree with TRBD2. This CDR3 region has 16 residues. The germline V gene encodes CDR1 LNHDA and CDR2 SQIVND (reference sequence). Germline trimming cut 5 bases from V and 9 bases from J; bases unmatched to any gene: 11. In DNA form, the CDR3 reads TGTGCCAGTAGTCCAGAGACTAGCGGGAGTAGGAGTGAGCAGTTCTTC. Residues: CASSPETSGSRSEQFF.

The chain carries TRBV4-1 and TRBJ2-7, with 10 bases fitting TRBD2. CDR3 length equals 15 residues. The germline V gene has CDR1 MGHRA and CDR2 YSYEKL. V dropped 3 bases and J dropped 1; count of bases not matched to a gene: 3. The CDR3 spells CASSHPGLASYEQYF. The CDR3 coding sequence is TGCGCCAGCAGCCACCCGGGACTAGCGTCCTACGAGCAGTACTTC.

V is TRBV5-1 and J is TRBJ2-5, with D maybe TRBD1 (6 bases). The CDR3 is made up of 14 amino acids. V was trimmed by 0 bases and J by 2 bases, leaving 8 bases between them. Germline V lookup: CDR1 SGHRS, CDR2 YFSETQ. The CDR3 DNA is TGCGCCAGCAGCTTGGGACAGGCTCAAGAGACCCAGTACTTC. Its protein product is CASSLGQAQETQYF.

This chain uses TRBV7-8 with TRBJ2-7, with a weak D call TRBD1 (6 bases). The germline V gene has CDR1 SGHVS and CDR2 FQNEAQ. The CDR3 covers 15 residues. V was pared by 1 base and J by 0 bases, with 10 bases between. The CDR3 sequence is CASSLGPDSSYEQYF. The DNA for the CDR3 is TGTGCCAGCAGCTTAGGACCGGACAGCTCCTACGAGCAGTACTTC.

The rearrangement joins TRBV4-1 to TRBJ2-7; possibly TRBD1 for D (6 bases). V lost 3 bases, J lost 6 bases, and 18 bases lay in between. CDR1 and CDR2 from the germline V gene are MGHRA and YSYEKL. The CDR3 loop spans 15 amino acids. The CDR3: CASSHPKGDRSEQYF. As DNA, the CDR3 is TGCGCCAGCAGCCACCCTAAGGGTGACAGGAGCGAGCAGTACTTC.